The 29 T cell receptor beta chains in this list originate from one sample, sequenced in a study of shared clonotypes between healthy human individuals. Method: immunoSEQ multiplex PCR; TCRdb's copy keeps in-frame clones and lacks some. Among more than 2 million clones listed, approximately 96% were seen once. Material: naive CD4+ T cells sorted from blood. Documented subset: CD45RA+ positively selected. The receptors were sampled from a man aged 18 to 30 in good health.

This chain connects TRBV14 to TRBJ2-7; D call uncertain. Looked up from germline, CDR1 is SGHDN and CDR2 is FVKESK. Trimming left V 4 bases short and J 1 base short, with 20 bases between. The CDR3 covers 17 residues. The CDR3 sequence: CASSPQGYSAASYEQYF. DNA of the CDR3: TGTGCCAGCAGCCCCCAAGGATACAGCGCCGCTTCCTACGAGCAGTACTTC.

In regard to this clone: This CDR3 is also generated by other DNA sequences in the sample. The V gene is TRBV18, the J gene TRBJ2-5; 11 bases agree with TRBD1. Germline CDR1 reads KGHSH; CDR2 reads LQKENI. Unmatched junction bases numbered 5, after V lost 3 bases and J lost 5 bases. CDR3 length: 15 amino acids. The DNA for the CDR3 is TGTGCCAGCTCACCTGGGACAGGGGGTCGGGAGACCCAGTACTTC. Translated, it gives CASSPGTGGRETQYF. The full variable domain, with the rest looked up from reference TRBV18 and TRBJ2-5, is NAGVMQNPRHLVRRRGQEARLRCSPMKGHSHVYWYRQLPEEGLKFMVYLQKENIIDESGMPKERFSAEFPKEGPSILRIQQVVRGDSAAYFCASSPGTGGRETQYFGPGTRLLVL.

CDR3 bases: TGTGCCAGCAGCGTAGATCTAGCGGGAGGGCATTACGAGCAGTACTTC. Amino acid sequence: CASSVDLAGGHYEQYF. The chain joins TRBV9 to TRBJ2-7; 12 bases line up with TRBD2. Trimming cost V 0 bases and J 4 bases; bases outside gene matches: 5. The CDR3 extends over 16 amino acids. Germline V gene sequence: CDR1 SGDLS, CDR2 YYNGEE.

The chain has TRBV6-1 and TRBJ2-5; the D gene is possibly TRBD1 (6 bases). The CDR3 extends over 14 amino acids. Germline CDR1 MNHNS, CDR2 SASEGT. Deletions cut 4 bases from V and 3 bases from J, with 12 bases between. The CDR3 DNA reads TGTGCCAGCAGTGCCCAACAGGGAAAAGAGACCCAGTACTTC. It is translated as CASSAQQGKETQYF.

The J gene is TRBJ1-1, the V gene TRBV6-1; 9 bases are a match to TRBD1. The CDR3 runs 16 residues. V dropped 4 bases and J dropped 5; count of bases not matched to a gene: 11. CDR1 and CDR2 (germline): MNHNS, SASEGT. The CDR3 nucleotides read TGTGCCAGCAGTGGGGGCTACAGGGGGCGATGGACTGAAGCTTTCTTT. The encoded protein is CASSGGYRGRWTEAFF.

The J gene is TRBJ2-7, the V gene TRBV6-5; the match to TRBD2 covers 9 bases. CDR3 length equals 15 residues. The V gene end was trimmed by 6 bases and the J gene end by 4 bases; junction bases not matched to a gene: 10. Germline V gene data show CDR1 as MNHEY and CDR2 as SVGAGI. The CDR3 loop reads CASSRQTSGSYEQYF. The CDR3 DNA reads TGTGCCAGCAGCCGTCAGACTAGCGGCTCTTACGAGCAGTACTTC.

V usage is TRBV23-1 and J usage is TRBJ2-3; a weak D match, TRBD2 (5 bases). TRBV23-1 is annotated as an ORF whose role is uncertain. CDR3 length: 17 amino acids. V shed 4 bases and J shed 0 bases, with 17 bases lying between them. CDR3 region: CASSPWERISSTDTQYF. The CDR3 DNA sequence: TGCGCCAGCAGTCCTTGGGAGCGGATTTCTAGCACAGATACGCAGTATTTT.

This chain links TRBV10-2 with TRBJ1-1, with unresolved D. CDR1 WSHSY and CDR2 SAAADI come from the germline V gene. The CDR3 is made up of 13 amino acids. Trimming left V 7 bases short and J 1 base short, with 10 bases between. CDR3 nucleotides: TGCGCCAGCACAGCCCCGGGGAACACTGAAGCTTTCTTT. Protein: CASTAPGNTEAFF.

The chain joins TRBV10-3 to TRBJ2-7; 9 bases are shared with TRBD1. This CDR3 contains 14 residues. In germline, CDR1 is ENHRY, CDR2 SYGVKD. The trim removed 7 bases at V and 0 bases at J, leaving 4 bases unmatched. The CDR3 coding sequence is TGTGCCATCACGGGGACAGGGCGCTCCTACGAGCAGTACTTC. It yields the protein CAITGTGRSYEQYF.

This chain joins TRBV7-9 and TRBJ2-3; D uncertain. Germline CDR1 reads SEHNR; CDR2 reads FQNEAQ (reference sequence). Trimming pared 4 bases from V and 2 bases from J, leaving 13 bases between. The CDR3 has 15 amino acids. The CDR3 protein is CASSSRGRHTDTQYF. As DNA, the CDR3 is TGTGCCAGCAGCTCACGTGGGCGGCACACAGATACGCAGTATTTT.

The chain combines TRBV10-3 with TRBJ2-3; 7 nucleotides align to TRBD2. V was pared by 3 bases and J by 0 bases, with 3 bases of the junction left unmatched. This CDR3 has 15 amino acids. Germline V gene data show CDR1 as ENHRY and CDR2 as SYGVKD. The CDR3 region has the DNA TGTGCCATCAGTGACCTTAGCGGGAGCACAGATACGCAGTATTTT. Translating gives CAISDLSGSTDTQYF.

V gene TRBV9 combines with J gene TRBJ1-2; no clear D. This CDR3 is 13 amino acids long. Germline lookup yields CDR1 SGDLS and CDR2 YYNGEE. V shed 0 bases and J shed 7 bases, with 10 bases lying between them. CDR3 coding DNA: TGTGCCAGCAGCGTAGACGGAGGGTCTGGCTACACCTTC. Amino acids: CASSVDGGSGYTF. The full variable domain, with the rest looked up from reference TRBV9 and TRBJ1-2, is DSGVTQTPKHLITATGQRVTLRCSPRSGDLSVYWYQQSLDQGLQFLIQYYNGEERAKGNILERFSAQQFPDLHSELNLSSLELGDSALYFCASSVDGGSGYTFGSGTRLTVV.

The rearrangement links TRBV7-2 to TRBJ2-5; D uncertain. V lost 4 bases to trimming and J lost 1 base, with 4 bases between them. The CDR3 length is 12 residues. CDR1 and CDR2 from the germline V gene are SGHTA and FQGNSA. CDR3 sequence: CASSSLQETQYF. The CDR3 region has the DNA TGTGCCAGCAGCTCTCTCCAAGAGACCCAGTACTTC.

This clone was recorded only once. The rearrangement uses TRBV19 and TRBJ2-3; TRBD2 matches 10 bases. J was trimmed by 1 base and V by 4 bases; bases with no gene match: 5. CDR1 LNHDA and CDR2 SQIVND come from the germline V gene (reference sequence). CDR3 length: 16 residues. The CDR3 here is CASSTRAGGRTDTQYF. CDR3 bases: TGTGCCAGTAGTACCCGAGCGGGAGGGCGCACAGATACGCAGTATTTT.

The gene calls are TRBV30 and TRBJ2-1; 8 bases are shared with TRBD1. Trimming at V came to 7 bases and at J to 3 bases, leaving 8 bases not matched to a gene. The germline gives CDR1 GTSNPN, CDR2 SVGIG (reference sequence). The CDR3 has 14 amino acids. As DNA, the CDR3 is TGTGCCTACACGACGGGACAGGTCTACAATGAGCAGTTCTTC. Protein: CAYTTGQVYNEQFF.

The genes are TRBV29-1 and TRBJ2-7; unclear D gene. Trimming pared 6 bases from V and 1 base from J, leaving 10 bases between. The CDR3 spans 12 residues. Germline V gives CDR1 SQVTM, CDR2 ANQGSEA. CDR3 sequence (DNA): TGCAGCGTGAGTATCCTATCCTACGAGCAGTACTTC. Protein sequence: CSVSILSYEQYF.

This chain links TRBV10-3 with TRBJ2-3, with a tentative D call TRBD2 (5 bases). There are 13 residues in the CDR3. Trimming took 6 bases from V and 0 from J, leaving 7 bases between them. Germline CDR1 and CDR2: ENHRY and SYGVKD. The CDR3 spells CAIREGSTDTQYF. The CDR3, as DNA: TGTGCCATCAGAGAGGGAAGCACAGATACGCAGTATTTT.

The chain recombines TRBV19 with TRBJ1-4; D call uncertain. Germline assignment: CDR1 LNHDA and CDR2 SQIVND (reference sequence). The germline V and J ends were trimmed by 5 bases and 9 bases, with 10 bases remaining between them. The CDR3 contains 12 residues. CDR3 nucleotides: TGTGCCAGTAGTTCGCAAAGTAAAAAACTGTTTTTT. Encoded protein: CASSSQSKKLFF.

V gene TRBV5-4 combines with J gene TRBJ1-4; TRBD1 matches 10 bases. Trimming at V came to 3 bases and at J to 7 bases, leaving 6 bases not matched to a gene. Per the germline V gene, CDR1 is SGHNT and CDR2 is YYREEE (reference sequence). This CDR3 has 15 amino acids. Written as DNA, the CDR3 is TGTGCCAGCAGCTCGACAGGGGGCTGGGGTGAAAAACTGTTTTTT. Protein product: CASSSTGGWGEKLFF.

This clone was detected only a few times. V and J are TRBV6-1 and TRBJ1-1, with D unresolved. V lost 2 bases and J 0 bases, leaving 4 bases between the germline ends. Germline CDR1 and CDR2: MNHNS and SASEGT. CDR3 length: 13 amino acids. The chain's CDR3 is CASSEILNTEAFF. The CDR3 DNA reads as TGTGCCAGCAGTGAAATACTGAACACTGAAGCTTTCTTT.

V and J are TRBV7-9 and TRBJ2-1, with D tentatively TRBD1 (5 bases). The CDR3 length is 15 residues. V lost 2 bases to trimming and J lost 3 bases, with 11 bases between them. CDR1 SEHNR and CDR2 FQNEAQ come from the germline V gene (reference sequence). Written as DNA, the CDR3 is TGTGCCAGCAGCTTACCGACAGTAGGCTACAATGAGCAGTTCTTC. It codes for CASSLPTVGYNEQFF.

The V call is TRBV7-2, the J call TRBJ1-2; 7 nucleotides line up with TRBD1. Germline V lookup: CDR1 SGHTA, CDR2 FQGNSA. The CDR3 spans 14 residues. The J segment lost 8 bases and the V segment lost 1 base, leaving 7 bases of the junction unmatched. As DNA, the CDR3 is TGTGCCAGCAGCTTAGAGAGAGGGGGCGCCGGCTACACCTTC. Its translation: CASSLERGGAGYTF.

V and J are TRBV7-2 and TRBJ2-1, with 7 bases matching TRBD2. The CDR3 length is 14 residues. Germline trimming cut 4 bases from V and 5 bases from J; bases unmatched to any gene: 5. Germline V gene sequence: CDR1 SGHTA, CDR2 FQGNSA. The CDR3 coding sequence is TGTGCCAGCAGCTCCGGACTAGTTAACAATGAGCAGTTCTTC. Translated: CASSSGLVNNEQFF.

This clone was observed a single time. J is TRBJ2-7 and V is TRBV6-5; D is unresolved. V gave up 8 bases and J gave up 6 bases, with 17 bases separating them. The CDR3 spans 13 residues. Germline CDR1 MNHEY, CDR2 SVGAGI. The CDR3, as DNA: TGTGCCAGCGCACGAACCCGATATGTCGAGCAGTACTTC. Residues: CASARTRYVEQYF.

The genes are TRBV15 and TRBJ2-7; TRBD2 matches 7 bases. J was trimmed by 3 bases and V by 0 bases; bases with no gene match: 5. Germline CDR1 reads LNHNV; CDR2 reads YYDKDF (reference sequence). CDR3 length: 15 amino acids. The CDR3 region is CATSRDQASGYEQYF. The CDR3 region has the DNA TGTGCCACCAGCAGAGATCAGGCTAGCGGCTACGAGCAGTACTTC.

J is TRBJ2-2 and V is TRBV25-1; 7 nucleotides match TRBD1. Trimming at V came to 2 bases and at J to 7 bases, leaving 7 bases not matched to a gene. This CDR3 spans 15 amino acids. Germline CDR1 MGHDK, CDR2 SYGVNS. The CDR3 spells CASSESRGRVGELFF. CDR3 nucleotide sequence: TGTGCCAGCAGTGAAAGTAGGGGGCGGGTCGGGGAGCTGTTTTTT.

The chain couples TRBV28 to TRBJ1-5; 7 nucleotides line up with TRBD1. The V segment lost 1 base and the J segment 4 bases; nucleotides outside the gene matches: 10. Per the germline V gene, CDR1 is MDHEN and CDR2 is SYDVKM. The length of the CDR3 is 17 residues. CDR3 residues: CASSLYPLTGVNQPQHF. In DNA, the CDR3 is TGTGCCAGCAGTTTATACCCCCTCACAGGGGTGAATCAGCCCCAGCATTTT. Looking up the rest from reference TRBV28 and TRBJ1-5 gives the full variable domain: DVKVTQSSRYLVKRTGEKVFLECVQDMDHENMFWYRQDPGLGLRLIYFSYDVKMKEKGDIPEGYSVSREKKERFSLILESASTNQTSMYLCASSLYPLTGVNQPQHFGDGTRLSIL.

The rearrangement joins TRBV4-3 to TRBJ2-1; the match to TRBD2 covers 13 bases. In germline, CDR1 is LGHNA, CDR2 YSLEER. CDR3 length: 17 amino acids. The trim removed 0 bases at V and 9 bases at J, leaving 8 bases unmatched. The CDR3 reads CASSQEMGLAGSGEQFF. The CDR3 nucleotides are TGCGCCAGCAGCCAAGAAATGGGACTAGCGGGATCGGGTGAGCAGTTCTTC.

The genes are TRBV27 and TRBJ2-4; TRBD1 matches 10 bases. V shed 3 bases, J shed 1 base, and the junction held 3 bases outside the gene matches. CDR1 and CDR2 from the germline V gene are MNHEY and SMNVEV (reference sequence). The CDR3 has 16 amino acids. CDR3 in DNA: TGTGCCAGCAGTTTCGACAGGGGGCTTGCCAAAAACATTCAGTACTTC. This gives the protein CASSFDRGLAKNIQYF.